The next 13 T cell receptor beta chains were all read from a single sample in a study of blood T cell repertoires in COVID-19. This table comes from immunoSEQ multiplex PCR, and its TCRdb copy is limited to in-frame clones, with some not included. The sample records 130,000 to 150,000 clones, around nine tenths being singletons. Sequencing was done on a sample of peripheral blood. These receptors originate from a man in his forties or fifties with active or convalescent COVID-19.

The chain links TRBV9 to TRBJ2-1; 9 bases are a match to TRBD2. Trimming removed 4 bases from V and 0 bases from J; junction bases left unmatched: 2. Germline CDR1 reads SGDLS; CDR2 reads YYNGEE. CDR3 length equals 15 residues. CDR3 nucleotides: TGTGCCAGCAGCTATAGCGGGAGCTCCTACAATGAGCAGTTCTTC. Translating it yields CASSYSGSSYNEQFF.

This clone has just one count. V usage is TRBV4-1 and J usage is TRBJ2-1; no clear D gene. V was pared by 0 bases and J by 2 bases, with 8 bases between. Germline CDR1 and CDR2: MGHRA and YSYEKL. This CDR3 region has 15 residues. CDR3 coding DNA: TGCGCCAGCAGCCAAGATTCCCCGGCCTACAATGAGCAGTTCTTC. This sequence encodes CASSQDSPAYNEQFF.

The chain joins TRBV4-1 to TRBJ2-1; a weak D match, TRBD2 (6 bases). Germline V CDR1 and CDR2: MGHRA, YSYEKL. The CDR3 runs to 16 residues. The V end lost 0 bases, the J end lost 0 bases, and 9 bases lay between the germline ends. The CDR3 loop is CASSQEGGVSYNEQFF. In DNA, the CDR3 is TGCGCCAGCAGCCAAGAAGGCGGGGTCTCCTACAATGAGCAGTTCTTC.

The CDR3 reads CASSLGTGIEAFF. CDR3 nucleotide sequence: TGTGCCAGCAGCCTGGGGACAGGAATAGAAGCTTTCTTT. The gene calls are TRBV7-3 and TRBJ1-1, with 8 positions matching TRBD1. V lost 5 bases, J lost 8 bases, and 7 bases stayed unmatched. Germline CDR1 is SGHTA and CDR2 is FQGTGA. The CDR3 spans 13 residues.

J is TRBJ2-7 and V is TRBV12-3 or TRBV12-4, with 13 bases aligning to TRBD2. Trimming cost V 8 bases and J 6 bases; bases outside gene matches: 4. The CDR3 has 13 residues. The CDR3 protein is CASGTSGTAEQYF. CDR3 bases: TGTGCCAGCGGGACTAGCGGGACGGCCGAGCAGTACTTC.

In this sample, this clone turned up once. The rearrangement links TRBV6-5 to TRBJ2-1, with 9 nucleotides matching TRBD2. V trimming: 5 bases; J trimming: 2 bases; junction bases outside the gene matches: 4. Germline CDR1 reads MNHEY; CDR2 reads SVGAGI. The CDR3 is 15 residues long. CDR3 nucleotides: TGTGCCAGCAGTACGGGGACTAGCCCCTACAATGAGCAGTTCTTC. Its translation: CASSTGTSPYNEQFF.

V gene TRBV6-5 combines with J gene TRBJ2-1; TRBD2 agrees at 9 bases. Looked up from germline, CDR1 is MNHEY and CDR2 is SVGAGI. V was pared by 0 bases and J by 8 bases, with 8 bases of the junction left unmatched. The CDR3 is 16 amino acids. For the CDR3, the DNA is TGTGCCAGCAGTTACTCCGGGGCGGGACTAGCTCATGAGCAGTTCTTC. Translation gives CASSYSGAGLAHEQFF.

V is TRBV5-1 and J is TRBJ2-7; TRBD1 matches 7 bases. The germline V gene encodes CDR1 SGHRS and CDR2 YFSETQ. The CDR3 has 14 amino acids. Losses at the gene ends were 2 bases for V and 3 bases for J; bases not matched to a gene: 5. The CDR3: CASSFRAGGYEQYF. CDR3 DNA sequence: TGCGCCAGCAGCTTCCGGGCAGGGGGCTACGAGCAGTACTTC.

The chain links TRBV2 to TRBJ1-1; unclear D gene. There are 15 residues in the CDR3. The V gene lost 2 bases and the J gene lost 1 base, with 11 bases spanning the gap. The V gene's germline CDR1 is SNHLY and CDR2 FYNNEI. The CDR3 region is CASSELGVKNTEAFF. DNA for the CDR3: TGTGCCAGCAGTGAACTAGGAGTGAAGAACACTGAAGCTTTCTTT. Full variable domain (rest looked up from reference TRBV2 and TRBJ1-1): EPEVTQTPSHQVTQMGQEVILRCVPISNHLYFYWYRQILGQKVEFLVSFYNNEISEKSEIFDDQFSVERPDGSNFTLKIRSTKLEDSAMYFCASSELGVKNTEAFFGQGTRLTVV.

The chain has TRBV5-1 and TRBJ2-3, with TRBD1 matching over 11 bases. V gave up 4 bases and J gave up 6 bases; unmatched junction bases: 4. The CDR3 runs 14 residues. Germline V gene lookup returns CDR1 SGHRS and CDR2 YFSETQ. CDR3 amino acids: CASSPRDRGDTQYF. In nucleotides, the CDR3 is TGCGCCAGCAGCCCCCGGGACAGGGGGGATACGCAGTATTTT.

The chain combines TRBV5-1 with TRBJ1-2; D unresolved. The V end was cut by 0 bases, the J end by 6 bases, with 12 bases between. The CDR3 covers 14 residues. CDR1 and CDR2 (germline): SGHRS, YFSETQ. The DNA of the CDR3 is TGCGCCAGCAGCTTGGTCGGAGGGCTGGATGGCTACACCTTC. Translating it yields CASSLVGGLDGYTF.

The CDR3 loop reads CASSLTRTGTGELFF. The CDR3 region has the DNA TGTGCCAGCAGCTTAACCCGCACGGGGACCGGGGAGCTGTTTTTT. The chain employs TRBV7-3 and TRBJ2-2, with a weak D call TRBD2 (5 bases). Between the trimmed V and J ends, which lost 0 bases and 5 bases, there was a span of 10 bases. The germline CDR1 and CDR2 sequences are SGHTA and FQGTGA. The length of the CDR3 is 15 residues.

In the case of this clone: Distinct nucleotide sequences in the sample also encode this CDR3. The J gene is TRBJ2-7, the V gene TRBV24-1; D might be TRBD1 (6 bases). CDR3 length equals 13 residues. In germline, CDR1 is KGHDR, CDR2 SFDVKD. With 4 bases removed from V and 8 bases from J, the gap between germline ends came to 14 bases. The CDR3 protein is CATSDLNRDKQYF. DNA for the CDR3: TGTGCCACCAGTGACCTAAACAGGGATAAGCAGTACTTC.